The clone carrying this TCR beta chain appeared a single time. Antigen unknown. This sample is drawn from a study of shared clonotypes between healthy human individuals. Regarding the study as a whole: A few donors showed sharing of approximately 5% of naive CD4 clonotypes. Non-shared clonotypes were found to have lower generation probabilities than the clonotypes that were shared by all four of the sorted-subset donors. Rarefaction curves obtained for sorted subsets showed sequencing incomplete despite large depth.

The CDR3 contains 15 residues. CDR1 SGHRS and CDR2 YFSETQ come from the germline V gene. Trimming stripped 0 bases from V and 5 bases from J, with 14 bases between. Sequencing was performed with immunoSEQ multiplex PCR; in TCRdb, only in-frame clones are kept and a portion is missing. The sample lists about 1,900,000 clones; about 95% were seen once. CD45RO-negative, CCR7-selected cells formed the naive CD8 fraction, which excluded terminally differentiated effector memory CD45RA+ cells. Donors were Caucasian adults residing in Nashville, Tennessee, USA. J is TRBJ2-5 and V is TRBV5-1; possible D gene TRBD1, 5 bases. This receptor was taken from a man aged 18-30 years in good health. The sequenced sample was naive CD8+ T cells sorted from blood. The CDR3 here is CASSLVVDGAETQYF. CDR3 DNA sequence: TGCGCCAGCAGCTTGGTGGTAGATGGGGCGGAGACCCAGTACTTC.